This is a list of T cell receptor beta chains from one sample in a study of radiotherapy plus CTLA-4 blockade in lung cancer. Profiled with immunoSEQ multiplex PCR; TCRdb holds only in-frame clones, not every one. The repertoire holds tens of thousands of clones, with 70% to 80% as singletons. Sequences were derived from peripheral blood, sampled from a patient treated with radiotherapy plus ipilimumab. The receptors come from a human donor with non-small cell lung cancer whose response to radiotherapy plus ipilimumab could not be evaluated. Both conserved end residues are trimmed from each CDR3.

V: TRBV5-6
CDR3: ASSQVGGMADTQY

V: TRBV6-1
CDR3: ASSVQGSPNQPQH

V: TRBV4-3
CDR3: ASSQRGGAETQY

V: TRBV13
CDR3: ASSLASGIGETQY

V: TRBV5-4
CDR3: ASSFRQNTEAF

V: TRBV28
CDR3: ASSSRWAGSSYEQY

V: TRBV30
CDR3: AGTRDRRYEQY

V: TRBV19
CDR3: ASRRENTEAF

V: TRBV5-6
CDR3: ASNTLLLAKNIQY

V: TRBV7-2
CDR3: ASSLALSSGAYNEQF

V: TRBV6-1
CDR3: ATETGTPYEQY

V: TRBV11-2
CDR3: ASAPPGQVAHGYT

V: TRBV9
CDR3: ASSPTQGALQY

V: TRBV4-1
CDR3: ASGPGQGLAEQY

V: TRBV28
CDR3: ASSLAPRGQDEAF

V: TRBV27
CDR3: ASSPTSGALNTGELF

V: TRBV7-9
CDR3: ASSWTGTGEETQY

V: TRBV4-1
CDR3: ASRPTGDHGYT

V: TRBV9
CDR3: ASSPDNSPLH

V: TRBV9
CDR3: ASSGYVGGNTQY

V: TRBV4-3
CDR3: ASSQARAGGNEQF

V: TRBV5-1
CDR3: ASSPGLAGNNEQF